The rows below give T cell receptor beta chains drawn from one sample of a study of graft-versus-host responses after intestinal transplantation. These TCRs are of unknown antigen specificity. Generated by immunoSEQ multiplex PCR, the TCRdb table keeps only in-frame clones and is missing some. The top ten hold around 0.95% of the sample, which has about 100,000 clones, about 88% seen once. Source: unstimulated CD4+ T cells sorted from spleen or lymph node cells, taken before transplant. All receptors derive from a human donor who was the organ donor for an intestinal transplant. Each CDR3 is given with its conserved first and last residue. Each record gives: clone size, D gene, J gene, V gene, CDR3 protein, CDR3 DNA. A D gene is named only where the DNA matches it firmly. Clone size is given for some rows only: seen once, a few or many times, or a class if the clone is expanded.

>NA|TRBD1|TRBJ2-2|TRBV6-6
CASRDRDRGSGELFF
TGTGCCAGCAGGGACCGGGACAGGGGGTCCGGGGAGCTGTTTTTT
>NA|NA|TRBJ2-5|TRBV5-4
CASSKTGYQETQYF
TGTGCCAGCAGTAAAACAGGGTACCAAGAGACCCAGTACTTC
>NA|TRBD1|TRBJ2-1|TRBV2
CASRATFEGALHGQFF
TGTGCCAGCAGGGCTACATTCGAGGGGGCACTTCATGGGCAGTTCTTC
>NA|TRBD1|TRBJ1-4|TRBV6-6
CASSEPPGQGYEKLFF
TGTGCCAGCAGCGAACCTCCGGGACAGGGATATGAAAAACTGTTTTTT
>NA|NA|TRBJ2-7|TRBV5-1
CASSRRGF
TGCGCCAGCAGTCGCAGGGGCTTC
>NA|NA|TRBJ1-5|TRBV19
CASKPQSNQPQHF
TGTGCCAGTAAACCACAGAGCAATCAGCCCCAGCATTTT
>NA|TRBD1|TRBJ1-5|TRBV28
CASTQGQERGQPQHF
TGTGCCAGCACTCAGGGACAGGAGCGCGGACAGCCCCAGCATTTT
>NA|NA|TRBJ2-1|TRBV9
CASSVGGSFYNEQFF
TGTGCCAGCAGCGTAGGGGGGTCCTTTTACAATGAGCAGTTCTTC
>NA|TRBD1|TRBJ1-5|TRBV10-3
CAISADRVNQPQHF
TGTGCCATCAGTGCTGACAGGGTCAATCAGCCCCAGCATTTT
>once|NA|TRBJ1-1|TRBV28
CASSYIPRRGGGTEAFF
TGTGCCAGCAGTTATATCCCCCGCCGGGGCGGGGGCACTGAAGCTTTCTTT
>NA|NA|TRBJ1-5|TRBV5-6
CASSLTGRSQPQHF
TGTGCCAGCAGCTTGACAGGACGGAGTCAGCCCCAGCATTTT
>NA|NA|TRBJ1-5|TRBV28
CASTRQGNQPQHF
TGTGCCAGCACCCGACAGGGCAATCAGCCCCAGCATTTT
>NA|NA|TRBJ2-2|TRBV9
CASSPIGDANTGELFF
TGTGCCAGCAGCCCGATAGGGGACGCGAACACCGGGGAGCTGTTTTTT
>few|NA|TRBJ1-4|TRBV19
CASSSRLLNEKLFF
TGTGCCAGTAGTTCGAGACTGTTGAATGAAAAACTGTTTTTT
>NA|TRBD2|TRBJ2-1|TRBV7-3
CASSLRGLAGVNSYNEQFF
TGTGCCAGCAGCCTACGAGGTCTAGCGGGGGTCAATTCCTACAATGAGCAGTTCTTC
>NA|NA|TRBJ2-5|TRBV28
CASSLSETQYF
TGTGCCAGCAGTTTGAGTGAGACCCAGTACTTC
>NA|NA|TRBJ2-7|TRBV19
CASSYARGSYEQYF
TGTGCCAGTAGTTACGCCAGGGGATCCTACGAGCAGTACTTC
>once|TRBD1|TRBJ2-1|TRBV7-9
CASSPQGVVSYNEQFF
TGTGCCAGCAGCCCACAGGGGGTTGTATCCTACAATGAGCAGTTCTTC
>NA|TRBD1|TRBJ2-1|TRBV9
CASSEGNKGQGFHNEQFF
TGTGCCAGCAGCGAGGGAAACAAGGGACAGGGCTTCCACAATGAGCAGTTCTTC
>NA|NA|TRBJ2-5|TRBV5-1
CASSLYGLETQYF
TGCGCCAGCAGCTTGTATGGGTTGGAGACCCAGTACTTC
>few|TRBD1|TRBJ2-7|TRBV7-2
CASSSWGGTGNEQYF
TGTGCCAGCAGCTCGTGGGGTGGGACAGGGAACGAGCAGTACTTC
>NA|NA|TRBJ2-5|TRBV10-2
CASSSVGKGETQYF
TGCGCCAGCAGTTCGGTAGGGAAGGGGGAGACCCAGTACTTC
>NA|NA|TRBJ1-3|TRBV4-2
CASSQGGRNTIYF
TGTGCCAGCAGCCAAGGAGGGAGAAACACCATATATTTT
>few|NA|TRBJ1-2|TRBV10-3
CAIKSTTASYGYTF
TGTGCCATCAAGAGTACGACGGCTAGCTATGGCTACACCTTC
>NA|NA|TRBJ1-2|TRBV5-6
CASTYGVNYGYTF
TGTGCCAGCACCTACGGGGTAAACTATGGCTACACCTTC
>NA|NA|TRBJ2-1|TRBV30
CAWSGQFHEQFF
TGTGCCTGGAGTGGACAGTTCCATGAGCAGTTCTTC
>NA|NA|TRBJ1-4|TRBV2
CASHLTGTTNEKLFF
TGTGCCAGCCACCTAACAGGAACAACTAATGAAAAACTGTTTTTT
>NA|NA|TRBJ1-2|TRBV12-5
CASGLGMGGIPYGYTF
NA
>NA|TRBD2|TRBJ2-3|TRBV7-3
CASSESPAGGGDTQYF
TGTGCCAGCAGCGAAAGTCCAGCGGGGGGAGGAGATACGCAGTATTTT
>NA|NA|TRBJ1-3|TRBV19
CASTADLPGNTIYF
TGTGCCAGTACCGCGGACCTTCCTGGAAACACCATATATTTT
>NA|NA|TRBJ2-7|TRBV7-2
CASSLGGRAYEQYF
TGTGCCAGCAGCTTGGGGGGGCGGGCCTACGAGCAGTACTTC
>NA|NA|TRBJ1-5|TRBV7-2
CASSLEVGQPQHF
TGTGCCAGCAGCTTAGAGGTCGGCCAGCCCCAGCATTTT
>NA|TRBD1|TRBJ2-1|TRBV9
CASSVDLGTGEFF
TGTGCCAGCAGCGTAGATCTCGGGACAGGGGAGTTCTTC
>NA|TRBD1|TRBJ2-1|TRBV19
CASSKHVGQGVPEQFF
TGTGCCAGTAGTAAGCACGTAGGACAGGGGGTTCCTGAGCAGTTCTTC
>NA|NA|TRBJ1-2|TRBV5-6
CASRGNGLGYLGYTF
TGTGCCAGCAGGGGTAATGGCTTGGGTTATTTGGGCTACACCTTC
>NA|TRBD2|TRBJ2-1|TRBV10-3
CAISGFGGAYNEQFF
TGTGCCATCAGTGGGTTTGGGGGGGCCTACAATGAGCAGTTCTTC
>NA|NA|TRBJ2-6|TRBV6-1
CASSGHRGGGANVLTF
TGTGCCAGCAGTGGCCACAGGGGAGGTGGGGCCAACGTCCTGACTTTC
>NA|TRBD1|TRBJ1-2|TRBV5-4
CASSPQQGNYGYTF
TGTGCCAGCAGCCCCCAACAGGGGAACTATGGCTACACCTTC
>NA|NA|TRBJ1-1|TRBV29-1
CSVGGGGENTEAFF
TGCAGCGTTGGCGGGGGGGGCGAGAACACTGAAGCTTTCTTT
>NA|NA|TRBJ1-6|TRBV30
CAWSVHYNSPLHF
TGTGCCTGGAGTGTACATTACAATTCACCCCTCCACTTT
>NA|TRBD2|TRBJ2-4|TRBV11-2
CASSLRTSGAQLAKNIQYF
TGTGCCAGCAGCTTACGGACTAGCGGGGCCCAACTAGCCAAAAACATTCAGTACTTC
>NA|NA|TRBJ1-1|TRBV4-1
CASSQVMGGPNTEAFF
TGCGCCAGCAGCCAAGTAATGGGAGGGCCGAACACTGAAGCTTTCTTT
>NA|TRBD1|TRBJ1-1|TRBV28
CASSRRTGEAFF
TGTGCCAGCAGTCGGCGGACAGGGGAGGCTTTCTTT
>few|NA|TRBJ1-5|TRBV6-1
CASRDIQPQHF
TGTGCCAGCAGAGACATTCAGCCCCAGCATTTT
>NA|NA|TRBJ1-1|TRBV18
CASSRSDGGAGEAFF
TGTGCCAGCTCACGGTCAGACGGGGGGGCTGGTGAAGCTTTCTTT
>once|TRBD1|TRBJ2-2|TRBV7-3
CASSSPGQGHTGELFF
TGTGCCAGCAGCTCGCCGGGACAGGGACACACCGGGGAGCTGTTTTTT
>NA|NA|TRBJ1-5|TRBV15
CATSGGDTETQPQHF
TGTGCCACCAGCGGAGGGGACACGGAAACCCAGCCCCAGCATTTT
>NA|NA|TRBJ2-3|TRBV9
CASSVAGRTDTQYF
TGTGCCAGCAGCGTAGCGGGGCGCACAGATACGCAGTATTTT
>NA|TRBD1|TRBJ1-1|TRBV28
CASSDMGQGEAEAFF
TGTGCCAGCAGCGACATGGGACAGGGGGAAGCTGAAGCTTTCTTT
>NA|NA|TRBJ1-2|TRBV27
CASSLSGDYGYTF
TGTGCCAGCAGTTTATCAGGGGACTATGGCTACACCTTC
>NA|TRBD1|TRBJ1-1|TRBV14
CASSQSPGQGQGVGEAFF
TGTGCCAGCAGCCAATCCCCGGGACAGGGGCAGGGGGTGGGAGAAGCTTTCTTT
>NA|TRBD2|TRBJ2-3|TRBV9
CASSVTAGGPDTQYF
TGTGCCAGCAGCGTAACGGCGGGGGGGCCAGATACGCAGTATTTT
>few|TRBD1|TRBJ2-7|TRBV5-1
CASRRIGQDYEQYF
TGCGCCAGCAGAAGAATAGGACAGGACTACGAGCAGTACTTC